These 7 T cell receptor beta chains were all obtained from the same sample, sequenced in a study of blood T cell repertoires in COVID-19 (dated by TCRdb to the early 2020s). Library creation used the immunoSEQ multiplex PCR assay. In its TCRdb copy, this immuneACCESS table keeps in-frame sequences only and misses some clones. Where compared with another copy, unresolved V genes explain less than half of these, and the others have no known cause. Within this sample are about 200,000 clones, with around 89% of them counted one time only. The top ten clonotypes cover approximately 8% of the sample. The source material was PBMCs or T cells enriched from blood (not recorded which). These receptor sequences come from a woman aged 18-29 years who had recovered from COVID-19.

This clone was seen only a few times. This rearrangement joins TRBV18 to TRBJ1-5, with 7 bases that match TRBD1. Unmatched junction bases numbered 10, after V lost 2 bases and J lost 6 bases. Germline V CDR1 and CDR2: KGHSH, LQKENI. The CDR3 spans 16 residues. The CDR3 nucleotides are TGTGCCAGCTCACCATTCGACAGGGCTGGGGGTCAGCCCCAGCATTTT. This encodes CASSPFDRAGGQPQHF.

The rearrangement links TRBV19 to TRBJ2-7, with 7 bases matching TRBD1. The CDR3 extends over 14 amino acids. Germline lookup yields CDR1 LNHDA and CDR2 SQIVND (reference sequence). Losses at the gene ends were 5 bases for V and 0 bases for J; bases not matched to a gene: 4. CDR3 protein: CASSFRDSSYEQYF. CDR3 DNA: TGTGCCAGTAGTTTCCGGGACAGCTCCTACGAGCAGTACTTC.

The chain combines TRBV6-5 with TRBJ2-1; no definite D call. V lost 5 bases, J lost 0 bases, and 11 bases lay in between. CDR1 and CDR2 from the germline V gene are MNHEY and SVGAGI. The CDR3 loop spans 15 amino acids. The chain's CDR3 is CASSPLMSSYNEQFF. The CDR3 DNA sequence: TGTGCCAGCAGTCCCCTAATGAGCTCCTACAATGAGCAGTTCTTC.

For this clone: Other DNA sequences in the sample encode the same CDR3. This rearrangement joins TRBV6-4 to TRBJ2-3; TRBD2 matches at 12 bases. The CDR3 totals 15 residues. Germline lookup yields CDR1 MRHNA and CDR2 SNTAGT. The V gene end was trimmed by 4 bases and the J gene end by 1 base; junction bases not matched to a gene: 0. The CDR3 reads CASSGTSGGTDTQYF. In DNA, the CDR3 is TGTGCCAGCAGTGGGACTAGCGGGGGCACAGATACGCAGTATTTT.

The chain combines TRBV20-1 with TRBJ1-1; D unclear. Germline CDR1 is DFQATT and CDR2 is SNEGSKA (reference sequence). Trimming cost V 0 bases and J 5 bases, with 4 bases left between them. There are 11 residues in the CDR3. DNA for the CDR3: TGCAGTGCTAGAGACCGGACTGAAGCTTTCTTT. Translated: CSARDRTEAFF.

This CDR3 reads CASSSQGAGDQPQHF. The CDR3 DNA follows: TGTGCCAGCAGTAGCCAGGGGGCGGGGGATCAGCCCCAGCATTTT. The chain couples TRBV28 to TRBJ1-5; 8 nucleotides align to TRBD1. The junction had 8 bases not matched to a gene; V was cut back by 5 bases and J by 5 bases. This CDR3 spans 15 amino acids. Germline V gene sequence: CDR1 MDHEN, CDR2 SYDVKM.

The V and J genes are TRBV9 and TRBJ2-2, with D possibly matching TRBD2 (5 bases). The germline V gene encodes CDR1 SGDLS and CDR2 YYNGEE. The length of the CDR3 is 16 residues. The V and J ends lost 0 bases and 5 bases respectively, with 14 bases between them. CDR3 sequence: CASSVDPLARTGELFF. As DNA, the CDR3 is TGTGCCAGCAGCGTAGATCCCCTAGCCCGAACCGGGGAGCTGTTTTTT.